The source of this TCR beta chain is a study of blood T cells in healthy people across ages. Points from the study as a whole: The CMV status of each donor remained undetermined, and this could have confounded shifts in expanded clonotypes.

With regard to this clonotype: Its target is not known.

Combining a sample-barcoded 5' primer with a J-beta primer mix, a second PCR ran for roughly 7 to 11 cycles. Each CDR3 protein gets one entry after TCRdb re-called the 5' RACE reads with MiXCR. The data contain 2 million or so distinct CDR3 sequences, approximately 50% of them singletons. CDR3 length: 15 residues. Germline V gene lookup returns CDR1 DFQATT and CDR2 SNEGSKA (reference sequence). Germline trimming cut 1 base from V and 1 base from J; bases unmatched to any gene: 3. The chain recombines TRBV20-1 with TRBJ2-1; 8 positions agree with TRBD2. The sample comprised blood. The TCR comes from a woman aged 40-49 years in good health. The CDR3 DNA reads as TGCAGTGCTAGAGGTCTAGCGGGTTCCTACAATGAGCAGTTCTTC. Its translation: CSARGLAGSYNEQFF.